Listed below are T cell receptor beta chains from one sample, sequenced in a study of beta chain features in type 1 diabetes. Some clones are missing from TCRdb's copy, which holds only in-frame ones; the method was immunoSEQ multiplex PCR. The sample has around 250,000 clones; approximately 15% are singletons. The sample comprised naive CD4+ T cells from blood. These TCRs come from a man aged 25-45 years with type 1 diabetes. The CDR3 runs from the conserved cysteine through the conserved F or W. D genes are given only for firm matches. Size values are once, few and many counts, or a class for expanded clones, and some rows have none.

CDR3 protein: CASSPGTPRGDTQYF
CDR3 DNA: TGCGCCAGCAGCCCCGGGACACCCCGGGGAGATACGCAGTATTTT
J gene: TRBJ2-3
V gene: TRBV5-1
clone size: few
D gene: NA

CDR3 protein: CASSLRRDRAAETQYF
CDR3 DNA: TGTGCCAGCTCACTTCGCCGGGACAGGGCCGCGGAGACCCAGTACTTC
J gene: TRBJ2-5
V gene: TRBV18
clone size: NA
D gene: TRBD1

CDR3 protein: CASREDRYEQYF
CDR3 DNA: TGTGCCAGCAGGGAGGACCGCTACGAGCAGTACTTC
J gene: TRBJ2-7
V gene: TRBV2
clone size: NA
D gene: NA

CDR3 protein: CASSYRVSYEQYF
CDR3 DNA: TGTGCCAGCAGTTACCGGGTTTCCTACGAGCAGTACTTC
J gene: TRBJ2-7
V gene: TRBV6-6
clone size: few
D gene: NA

CDR3 protein: CASSPRPGGTNQPQHF
CDR3 DNA: TGTGCCAGCAGCCCGAGACCCGGGGGAACCAATCAGCCCCAGCATTTT
J gene: TRBJ1-5
V gene: TRBV5-6
clone size: few
D gene: NA

CDR3 protein: CAWSPQGMGAFYEQYF
CDR3 DNA: TGTGCCTGGAGTCCTCAAGGGATGGGGGCATTCTACGAGCAGTACTTC
J gene: TRBJ2-7
V gene: TRBV30
clone size: few
D gene: NA

CDR3 protein: CASREGAANTGELFF
CDR3 DNA: TGTGCCAGCAGGGAGGGGGCCGCGAACACCGGGGAGCTGTTTTTT
J gene: TRBJ2-2
V gene: TRBV2
clone size: NA
D gene: NA

CDR3 protein: CATYRQGLGYGYTF
CDR3 DNA: TGTGCCACCTATCGCCAGGGTCTGGGCTATGGCTACACCTTC
J gene: TRBJ1-2
V gene: TRBV19
clone size: few
D gene: NA

CDR3 protein: CASCRAGIGTDTQYF
CDR3 DNA: TGTGCCAGCTGCCGAGCGGGAATCGGCACAGATACGCAGTATTTT
J gene: TRBJ2-3
V gene: TRBV2
clone size: few
D gene: TRBD2

CDR3 protein: CASSQDSGPEREQFF
CDR3 DNA: TGTGCCAGCAGCCAAGATTCCGGCCCCGAGAGGGAGCAGTTCTTC
J gene: TRBJ2-1
V gene: TRBV4-2
clone size: NA
D gene: NA

CDR3 protein: CASSQGDRDLQPQHF
CDR3 DNA: TGCGCCAGCAGCCAGGGAGACAGGGATCTTCAGCCCCAGCATTTT
J gene: TRBJ1-5
V gene: TRBV4-1
clone size: NA
D gene: TRBD1

CDR3 protein: CASSPILGNEQFF
CDR3 DNA: TGTGCCAGCTCACCCATACTAGGAAATGAGCAGTTCTTC
J gene: TRBJ2-1
V gene: TRBV18
clone size: NA
D gene: NA

CDR3 protein: CASSRAGELFF
CDR3 DNA: TGTGCCAGCAGCAGGGCCGGGGAGCTGTTTTTT
J gene: TRBJ2-2
V gene: TRBV6-5
clone size: NA
D gene: NA

CDR3 protein: CASSFDRVNEQFF
CDR3 DNA: TGTGCCAGCAGCTTTGACAGGGTCAATGAGCAGTTCTTC
J gene: TRBJ2-1
V gene: TRBV11-2
clone size: NA
D gene: TRBD1

CDR3 protein: CASSPLTSYGYTF
CDR3 DNA: TGTGCCAGCAGCCCCCTCACGAGTTATGGCTACACCTTC
J gene: TRBJ1-2
V gene: TRBV7-9
clone size: few
D gene: NA

CDR3 protein: CASSRGLGAYNEQFF
CDR3 DNA: TGTGCTAGCAGCCGAGGACTAGGGGCCTACAATGAGCAGTTCTTC
J gene: TRBJ2-1
V gene: TRBV7-7
clone size: NA
D gene: TRBD2

CDR3 protein: CASSHNRTLTSTDTQYF
CDR3 DNA: TGTGCCAGCAGCCACAATCGGACATTGACTAGCACAGATACGCAGTATTTT
J gene: TRBJ2-3
V gene: TRBV7-8
clone size: NA
D gene: NA

CDR3 protein: CASSILYEQYF
CDR3 DNA: TGTGCCAGCAGCATTCTCTACGAGCAGTACTTC
J gene: TRBJ2-7
V gene: TRBV7-2
clone size: NA
D gene: NA

CDR3 protein: CASSTQGAGELFF
CDR3 DNA: TGTGCCAGTAGTACACAGGGGGCCGGGGAGCTGTTTTTT
J gene: TRBJ2-2
V gene: TRBV19
clone size: NA
D gene: TRBD1

CDR3 protein: CASSNGLAGTYEQYF
CDR3 DNA: TGTGCCAGCTCAAACGGACTAGCGGGGACCTACGAGCAGTACTTC
J gene: TRBJ2-7
V gene: TRBV18
clone size: few
D gene: TRBD2

CDR3 protein: CASSYRWTSGGETQYF
CDR3 DNA: TGCGCCAGCAGCTACCGTTGGACTAGCGGGGGGGAGACCCAGTACTTC
J gene: TRBJ2-5
V gene: TRBV5-1
clone size: NA
D gene: TRBD2

CDR3 protein: CASSVVPSDEQYF
CDR3 DNA: TGTGCCAGCAGCGTAGTACCCAGCGACGAGCAGTACTTC
J gene: TRBJ2-7
V gene: TRBV9
clone size: few
D gene: NA

CDR3 protein: CSVEGTSGGTDTQYF
CDR3 DNA: TGCAGCGTTGAAGGGACTAGCGGGGGGACAGATACGCAGTATTTT
J gene: TRBJ2-3
V gene: TRBV29-1
clone size: few
D gene: TRBD2